Sequencing of this TCR beta chain was carried out in a study of OX40 agonist ivuxolimab in advanced cancers. In the study overall: The study enrolled dose-escalation patients with hepatocellular carcinoma, melanoma, renal cell or head and neck cancer. Earlier treatment with anti-PD-1, anti-PD-L1 or anti-CTLA-4 was permitted, and 35% to 45% had received some.

Sequencing used immunoSEQ multiplex PCR; TCRdb keeps in-frame clones, though not all of them. The repertoire holds 48,000 or so clones, with around 80% as singletons. If patients had autoimmune disease history or systemic immunosuppression, they were excluded. Blood was sampled at baseline, cycle 4 day 1, and cycle 7 day 1. By sample fraction, this clone is medium-sized. The germline CDR1 and CDR2 sequences are LNHDA and SQIVND (reference sequence). Trimming cost V 1 base and J 4 bases, with 13 bases left between them. CDR3 length equals 15 residues. The rearrangement uses TRBV19 and TRBJ1-2, with a tentative D call TRBD1 (5 bases). Specimen: CD4+ or CD8+ T cells sorted from blood, collected in a trial of the OX40 agonist ivuxolimab. This receptor was obtained from an adult with an advanced solid tumor such as melanoma, head and neck, liver or kidney cancer. The CDR3 sequence is CASSIASTDSYGYTF. CDR3 in DNA: TGTGCCAGTAGTATAGCTTCGACAGACAGCTATGGCTACACCTTC. The variable domain in full, with the rest retrieved from reference TRBV19 and TRBJ1-2, is DGGITQSPKYLFRKEGQNVTLSCEQNLNHDAMYWYRQDPGQGLRLIYYSQIVNDFQKGDIAEGYSVSREKKESFPLTVTSAQKNPTAFYLCASSIASTDSYGYTFGSGTRLTVV.